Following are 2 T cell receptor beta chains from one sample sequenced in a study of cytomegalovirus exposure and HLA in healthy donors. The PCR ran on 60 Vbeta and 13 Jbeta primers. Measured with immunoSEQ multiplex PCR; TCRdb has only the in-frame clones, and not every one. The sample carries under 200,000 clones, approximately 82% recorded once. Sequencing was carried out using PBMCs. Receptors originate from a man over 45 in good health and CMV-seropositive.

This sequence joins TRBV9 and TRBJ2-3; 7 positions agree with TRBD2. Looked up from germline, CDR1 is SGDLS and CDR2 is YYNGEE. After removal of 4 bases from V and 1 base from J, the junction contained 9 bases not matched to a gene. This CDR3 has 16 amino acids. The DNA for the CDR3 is TGTGCCAGCAGCCATCTAAGAGGGAGGGGCACAGATACGCAGTATTTT. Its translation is CASSHLRGRGTDTQYF.

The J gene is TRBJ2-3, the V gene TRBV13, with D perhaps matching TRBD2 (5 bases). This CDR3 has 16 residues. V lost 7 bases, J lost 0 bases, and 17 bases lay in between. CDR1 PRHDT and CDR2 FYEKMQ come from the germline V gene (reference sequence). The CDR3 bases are TGTGCCAGCAATCCTAAACGGGGTGCTAGCACAGATACGCAGTATTTT. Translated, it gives CASNPKRGASTDTQYF.